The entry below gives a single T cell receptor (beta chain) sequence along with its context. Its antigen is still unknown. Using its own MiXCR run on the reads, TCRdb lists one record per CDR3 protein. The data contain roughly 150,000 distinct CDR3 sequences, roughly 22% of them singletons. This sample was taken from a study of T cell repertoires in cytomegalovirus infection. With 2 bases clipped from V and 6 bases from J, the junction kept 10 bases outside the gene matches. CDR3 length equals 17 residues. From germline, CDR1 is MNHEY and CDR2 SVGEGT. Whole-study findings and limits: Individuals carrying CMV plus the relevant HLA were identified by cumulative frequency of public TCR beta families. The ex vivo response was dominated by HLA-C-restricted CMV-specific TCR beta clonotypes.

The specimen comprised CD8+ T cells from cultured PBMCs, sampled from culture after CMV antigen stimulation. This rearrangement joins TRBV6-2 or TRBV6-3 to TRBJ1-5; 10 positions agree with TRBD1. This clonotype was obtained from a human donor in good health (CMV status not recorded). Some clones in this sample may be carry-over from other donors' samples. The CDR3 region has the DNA TGTGCCAGCAGTTACCTGACAGGGGGCCTGAGTAGTCAGCCCCAGCATTTT. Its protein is CASSYLTGGLSSQPQHF.